The 27 T cell receptor beta chains below all came from one sample that was sequenced in a study of blood T cell repertoires in COVID-19. Assay: immunoSEQ multiplex PCR; the TCRdb copy retains only in-frame clones and omits some. This table holds under 300,000 clones, 90% found once. Sequenced input: peripheral blood. Receptors originate from a woman aged 55-75 years with COVID-19, enrolled during active disease.

V and J are TRBV29-1 and TRBJ1-2, with TRBD1 as a possible D gene (5 bases). V lost 8 bases and J 6 bases, leaving 16 bases between the germline ends. The CDR3 is 12 amino acids. Germline values: CDR1 SQVTM, CDR2 ANQGSEA. DNA of the CDR3: TGCAGCTCGAGGGCAGGGAGGGATGGCTACACCTTC. It specifies CSSRAGRDGYTF. Based on the CDR3 plus reference TRBV29-1 and TRBJ1-2, the full variable domain is SAVISQKPSRDICQRGTSLTIQCQVDSQVTMMFWYRQQPGQSLTLIATANQGSEATYESGFVIDKFPISRPNLTFSTLTVSNMSPEDSSIYLCSSRAGRDGYTFGSGTRLTVV.

The chain uses TRBV5-1 and TRBJ2-5; 10 bases are a match to TRBD1. Germline CDR1 reads SGHRS; CDR2 reads YFSETQ. This CDR3 is 17 amino acids long. Trimming took 5 bases from V and 5 from J; bases not matched to a gene: 15. This chain's CDR3 is CASRTSMGTGAKETQYF. For the CDR3, the DNA is TGCGCCAGCAGGACCTCAATGGGGACAGGGGCCAAGGAGACCCAGTACTTC.

The chain has TRBV27 and TRBJ1-2, with TRBD1 matching over 9 bases. CDR3 size: 13 residues. The ends lost 8 bases at V and 7 bases at J; junction bases unmatched: 8. CDR1 is MNHEY, CDR2 SMNVEV, per germline (reference sequence). The CDR3 DNA reads as TGTGCCAGCCGGCCACAGGGGGCGTCTGGCTACACCTTC. This sequence encodes CASRPQGASGYTF.

The chain is built from TRBV4-1 and TRBJ2-3, with D perhaps matching TRBD1 (5 bases). V dropped 1 base and J dropped 11 bases, with 22 bases sitting between them. The CDR3 length is 16 residues. Germline V lookup: CDR1 MGHRA, CDR2 YSYEKL. The CDR3 region has the DNA TGCGCCAGCAGCCAAGTCAGGGTGTCCCCGACCAAGGTGCAGTATTTT. It is translated as CASSQVRVSPTKVQYF.

The genes are TRBV9 and TRBJ1-1; D gene unclear. The CDR3 covers 14 residues. Trimming removed 0 bases at V and 8 bases at J, with 14 bases between. Germline values: CDR1 SGDLS, CDR2 YYNGEE. CDR3 bases: TGTGCCAGCAGCGTAGGTTCTCCGTCCAGGGAAGCTTTCTTT. This gives the protein CASSVGSPSREAFF.

The rearrangement uses TRBV5-1 and TRBJ2-1; 9 nucleotides align to TRBD2. J lost 4 bases, V lost 0 bases, and 2 bases had no gene match. The germline V gene encodes CDR1 SGHRS and CDR2 YFSETQ. The CDR3 covers 15 residues. CDR3 DNA: TGCGCCAGCAGCTTGGGCGCGGGGGGGTACAATGAGCAGTTCTTC. This encodes CASSLGAGGYNEQFF.

This clone was recorded a few times. V is TRBV10-2 and J is TRBJ1-5; D is undetermined. V lost 1 base, J lost 4 bases, and 8 bases lay in between. Germline CDR1 reads WSHSY; CDR2 reads SAAADI. This CDR3 contains 14 residues. The CDR3 nucleotides are TGCGCCAGCAGTGAGTTCCTCAGAAATCAGCCCCAGCATTTT. It yields the protein CASSEFLRNQPQHF.

The rearrangement links TRBV7-2 to TRBJ1-2, with TRBD1 matching over 7 bases. Germline V gene lookup returns CDR1 SGHTA and CDR2 FQGNSA. The length of the CDR3 is 14 residues. Germline trimming cut 2 bases from V and 7 bases from J; bases unmatched to any gene: 7. In DNA, the CDR3 is TGTGCCAGCAGCTTACCAGGGGGTTTGGTTGGCTACACCTTC. Translating it yields CASSLPGGLVGYTF.

The genes are TRBV5-1 and TRBJ1-3; possible D gene TRBD1, 6 bases. Germline V gene data show CDR1 as SGHRS and CDR2 as YFSETQ. V was shortened by 3 bases and J by 2 bases, with 9 bases between the two germline ends. The CDR3 is 14 residues long. The CDR3 spells CASSSTGTGNTIYF. CDR3 DNA: TGCGCCAGCAGCTCTACAGGGACTGGAAACACCATATATTTT.

J is TRBJ2-3 and V is TRBV5-1; D is possibly TRBD1 (6 bases). The CDR3 is 15 residues long. Germline V gives CDR1 SGHRS, CDR2 YFSETQ. V gave up 4 bases and J gave up 1 base, with 13 bases separating them. CDR3 nucleotides: TGCGCCAGCAGCCCAACAGGGCGGGGCACAGATACGCAGTATTTT. This sequence encodes CASSPTGRGTDTQYF.

The chain has TRBV7-2 and TRBJ2-5; possibly TRBD1 for D (5 bases). The germline V and J ends were trimmed by 1 base and 2 bases, with 8 bases remaining between them. This CDR3 contains 14 residues. Per the germline V gene, CDR1 is SGHTA and CDR2 is FQGNSA. The CDR3 here is CASSLGPGQETQYF. DNA for the CDR3: TGTGCCAGCAGCTTAGGGCCAGGGCAAGAGACCCAGTACTTC.

The chain carries TRBV6-1 and TRBJ2-1, with D perhaps TRBD1 (5 bases). V lost 2 bases, J lost 8 bases, and 13 bases lay in between. The CDR3 has 14 residues. CDR1 and CDR2 from the germline V gene are MNHNS and SASEGT. CDR3 loop: CASSERQLPDEQFF. The CDR3 coding sequence is TGTGCCAGCAGTGAACGACAGCTGCCGGATGAGCAGTTCTTC.

V gene TRBV19 combines with J gene TRBJ2-7; TRBD2 agrees at 11 bases. Germline lookup yields CDR1 LNHDA and CDR2 SQIVND (reference sequence). J lost 0 bases, V lost 6 bases, and 13 bases had no gene match. CDR3 length: 18 residues. CDR3 nucleotide sequence: TGTGCCAGTAGCCCTAGCGGGGGGAACACCTTTTTCTCCTACGAGCAGTACTTC. This gives the protein CASSPSGGNTFFSYEQYF. Looking up the rest from reference TRBV19 and TRBJ2-7 gives the full variable domain: DGGITQSPKYLFRKEGQNVTLSCEQNLNHDAMYWYRQDPGQGLRLIYYSQIVNDFQKGDIAEGYSVSREKKESFPLTVTSAQKNPTAFYLCASSPSGGNTFFSYEQYFGPGTRLTVT.

The rearrangement uses TRBV9 and TRBJ2-3, with a possible D match to TRBD2 (5 bases). V shed 6 bases and J shed 2 bases, with 7 bases lying between them. Germline V CDR1 and CDR2: SGDLS, YYNGEE. The CDR3 is 12 residues long. The CDR3 is CASTRDTDTQYF. The CDR3 DNA reads as TGTGCCAGCACGAGGGACACAGATACGCAGTATTTT.

This clone was counted once. This chain links TRBV6-5 with TRBJ2-1, with a tentative D call TRBD2 (6 bases). CDR1 is MNHEY, CDR2 SVGAGI, per germline. V lost 5 bases to trimming and J lost 4 bases, with 12 bases between them. There are 14 residues in the CDR3. This CDR3 reads CASSPVGGYNEQFF. The CDR3 nucleotides read TGTGCCAGCAGTCCCGTTGGAGGGTACAATGAGCAGTTCTTC.

V and J are TRBV9 and TRBJ1-6; D is possibly TRBD1 (5 bases). The V and J ends lost 1 base and 14 bases respectively, with 19 bases between them. The germline V gene encodes CDR1 SGDLS and CDR2 YYNGEE. The CDR3 loop spans 15 amino acids. CDR3 nucleotides: TGTGCCAGCAGCGTAAGCAGGGAGGTCGGGATATCCCTCCACTTT. This translates into CASSVSREVGISLHF.

V usage is TRBV11-2 and J usage is TRBJ2-7; D is perhaps TRBD1 (6 bases). In germline, CDR1 is SGHAT, CDR2 FQNNGV. Trimming cost V 0 bases and J 2 bases, with 8 bases left between them. The CDR3 extends over 14 amino acids. CDR3 DNA sequence: TGTGCCAGCAGCTTAGACAGGGGCCCCTACGAGCAGTACTTC. It codes for CASSLDRGPYEQYF. Full variable domain (outside the CDR3, taken from reference TRBV11-2 and TRBJ2-7): EAGVAQSPRYKIIEKRQSVAFWCNPISGHATLYWYQQILGQGPKLLIQFQNNGVVDDSQLPKDRFSAERLKGVDSTLKIQPAKLEDSAVYLCASSLDRGPYEQYFGPGTRLTVT.

Only a few counts were recorded for this clone. This chain connects TRBV6-2 or TRBV6-3 to TRBJ1-6; D might be TRBD1 (6 bases). Trimming took off 6 bases at V and 7 bases at J, with 16 bases between the two ends. In germline, CDR1 is MNHEY, CDR2 SVGEGT. This CDR3 comprises 15 residues. CDR3 sequence: CASSKPTGTNSPLHF. The CDR3 nucleotides are TGTGCCAGCAGCAAACCCACAGGGACAAATTCACCCCTCCACTTT.

The CDR3 DNA is TGTGCCAGCAGCCAGGGACAGGCCTACGAGCAGTACTTC. This encodes CASSQGQAYEQYF. The V call is TRBV11-3, the J call TRBJ2-7; 8 nucleotides match TRBD1. The CDR3 sequence is 13 residues long. V lost 5 bases and J lost 2; bases outside the gene matches: 2. Germline CDR1 SGHNT, CDR2 YENEEA.

This clone showed up just once. This sequence joins TRBV5-1 and TRBJ1-2, with 9 nucleotides matching TRBD1. Trimming took 0 bases from V and 7 from J; bases not matched to a gene: 19. Looked up from germline, CDR1 is SGHRS and CDR2 is YFSETQ. The CDR3 spans 19 residues. The CDR3 region is CASSLAWDREGLGTSGYTF. CDR3 DNA: TGCGCCAGCAGCTTGGCTTGGGACAGGGAAGGCCTGGGGACGAGTGGCTACACCTTC.

The chain carries TRBV5-4 and TRBJ2-7; D perhaps matches TRBD1 (6 bases). V lost 0 bases and J lost 3, with 13 bases in between. The CDR3 consists of 15 residues. Germline V gene sequence: CDR1 SGHNT, CDR2 YYREEE (reference sequence). CDR3 in DNA: TGTGCCAGCAGCTTGGGGGGGACAAAGATCTACGAGCAGTACTTC. It translates to CASSLGGTKIYEQYF.

As for this clone: The junction does not match germline at one end; this may be a read error. This rearrangement joins TRBV20-1 to TRBJ1-2; 12 bases align to TRBD1. Germline V CDR1 and CDR2: DFQATT, SNEGSKA (reference sequence). This CDR3 is 13 amino acids long. The CDR3 sequence is CSASGGTGGVPHF. CDR3 DNA: TGCAGTGCTAGTGGCGGGACAGGGGGCGTGCCACACTTC.

This chain uses TRBV3-1 (or the pseudogene TRBV3-2) with TRBJ1-2; D is ambiguous. CDR3 size: 13 residues. V lost 2 bases to trimming and J lost 2 bases, with 6 bases between them. From germline, CDR1 is LGHDT and CDR2 YNNKEL (reference sequence). The CDR3 coding sequence is TGTGCCAGCAGCCAATCAGCGAACTATGGCTACACCTTC. The encoded protein is CASSQSANYGYTF.

The chain recombines TRBV6-5 with TRBJ2-7; 8 bases align to TRBD1. The germline CDR1 and CDR2 sequences are MNHEY and SVGAGI. V lost 8 bases to trimming and J lost 0 bases; unmatched junction nucleotides: 6. The CDR3 is 14 residues long. In DNA, the CDR3 is TGTGCCAGCTCCCGGACAGGGAGCTCCTACGAGCAGTACTTC. This encodes CASSRTGSSYEQYF.

This clone was observed once. The V gene is TRBV7-2, the J gene TRBJ1-6, with 8 bases aligning to TRBD1. The V gene end was trimmed by 5 bases and the J gene end by 3 bases; junction bases not matched to a gene: 12. CDR3 length: 18 residues. Germline V gene lookup returns CDR1 SGHTA and CDR2 FQGNSA. CDR3 in DNA: TGTGCCAGCAGCCCAGCAGGAGCAGGGGGCCTCTATAATTCACCCCTCCACTTT. Amino acids: CASSPAGAGGLYNSPLHF.

V is TRBV24-1 and J is TRBJ1-1, with TRBD1 as a possible D gene (6 bases). Germline V gene data show CDR1 as KGHDR and CDR2 as SFDVKD. This CDR3 comprises 14 residues. V was shortened by 6 bases and J by 0 bases, with 10 bases between the two germline ends. The CDR3 DNA follows: TGTGCCACCAGTAAACAGGGCTTGAACACTGAAGCTTTCTTT. Residues: CATSKQGLNTEAFF.

The V call is TRBV19, the J call TRBJ1-4, with D maybe TRBD1 (6 bases). This CDR3 has 15 amino acids. Trimming took off 7 bases at V and 5 bases at J, with 17 bases between the two ends. The V gene's germline CDR1 is LNHDA and CDR2 SQIVND (reference sequence). CDR3 sequence reads: CASNPQEGGNEKLFF. Written as DNA, the CDR3 is TGTGCCAGTAATCCCCAAGAGGGGGGGAATGAAAAACTGTTTTTT.